This entry lists 32 T cell receptor beta chains sequenced from one sample in a study of shared clonotypes between healthy human individuals. The naive CD8 subset, CD45RO-negative cells positively selected for CCR7, excluded terminally differentiated effector memory CD45RA+ cells. Libraries were prepared by immunoSEQ multiplex PCR; TCRdb keeps only in-frame clonotypes and omits some of them. The table includes 1.5 million to 2.5 million clones, roughly 94% detected once. Source material: naive CD8+ T cells sorted from blood. These receptors came from a man aged 18 to 35 in good health.

V gene TRBV7-9 combines with J gene TRBJ1-1, with TRBD1 identical over 8 bases. The CDR3 has 14 amino acids. Losses at the gene ends were 6 bases for V and 1 base for J; bases not matched to a gene: 4. Per germline, CDR1 SEHNR and CDR2 FQNEAQ (reference sequence). The CDR3 here is CASRDGTGNTEAFF. CDR3 in DNA: TGTGCCAGCAGAGATGGGACAGGGAACACTGAAGCTTTCTTT. The full variable domain, completed using reference TRBV7-9 and TRBJ1-1, is DTGVSQNPRHKITKRGQNVTFRCDPISEHNRLYWYRQTLGQGPEFLTYFQNEAQLEKSRLLSDRFSAERPKGSFSTLEIQRTEQGDSAMYLCASRDGTGNTEAFFGQGTRLTVV.

Here the CDR3 DNA reads TGTGCCAGCAGCTCCCGGGACGGCCCCAGCACAGATACGCAGTATTTT. Translation: CASSSRDGPSTDTQYF. This sequence joins TRBV7-9 and TRBJ2-3, with D perhaps TRBD1 or TRBD2 (5 bases each). This CDR3 spans 16 amino acids. Germline CDR1 SEHNR, CDR2 FQNEAQ (reference sequence). With 4 bases removed from V and 0 bases from J, the gap between germline ends came to 14 bases.

This chain joins TRBV11-3 and TRBJ2-7; D remains ambiguous. This CDR3 region has 13 residues. Germline V gene lookup returns CDR1 SGHNT and CDR2 YENEEA. The ends were cut back, 4 bases at V and 4 bases at J, with 11 bases in the middle. The CDR3 is CASSSANGYEQYF. The CDR3 DNA sequence: TGTGCCAGCAGCTCCGCAAACGGTTACGAGCAGTACTTC.

This clone was detected once. The chain has TRBV2 and TRBJ2-1; D unresolved. The V end was cut by 8 bases, the J end by 5 bases, with 4 bases between. This CDR3 comprises 10 residues. Germline CDR1 reads SNHLY; CDR2 reads FYNNEI. The CDR3 DNA sequence: TGTGCCAGCGGAAACAATGAGCAGTTCTTC. It is translated as CASGNNEQFF. The entire variable domain, with the rest obtained from reference TRBV2 and TRBJ2-1, is as follows: EPEVTQTPSHQVTQMGQEVILRCVPISNHLYFYWYRQILGQKVEFLVSFYNNEISEKSEIFDDQFSVERPDGSNFTLKIRSTKLEDSAMYFCASGNNEQFFGPGTRLTVL.

Comments on this clone: The sample carries other DNA sequences with the same CDR3. J is TRBJ2-2 and V is TRBV7-3; 7 positions match TRBD2. Germline V gene data show CDR1 as SGHTA and CDR2 as FQGTGA. The CDR3 runs to 13 residues. Losses at the gene ends were 3 bases for V and 5 bases for J; bases not matched to a gene: 0. DNA for the CDR3: TGTGCCAGCAGCTTTAGCGGGACCGGGGAGCTGTTTTTT. Encoded protein: CASSFSGTGELFF.

Written as DNA, the CDR3 is TGCAGCGTTGAAGACTCTCCTTCCGGCAGCTTTGAATACGAGCAGTACTTC. It translates to CSVEDSPSGSFEYEQYF. The chain couples TRBV29-1 to TRBJ2-7; D is unresolved. Germline CDR1 SQVTM, CDR2 ANQGSEA. Trimming pared 0 bases from V and 4 bases from J, leaving 22 bases between. The CDR3 extends over 17 amino acids.

The chain joins TRBV6-6 to TRBJ2-4; D may match TRBD1 or TRBD2 (5 bases each). The CDR3 runs 14 residues. The ends were cut back, 5 bases at V and 3 bases at J, with 11 bases in the middle. Germline V CDR1 and CDR2: MNHNY, SVGAGI (reference sequence). The chain's CDR3 is CASSIRDGKNIQYF. DNA of the CDR3: TGTGCCAGCAGTATCAGGGACGGCAAAAACATTCAGTACTTC.

The genes are TRBV14 and TRBJ2-1; D is perhaps TRBD2 (5 bases). Trimming removed 4 bases from V and 6 bases from J, with 16 bases in between. Looked up from germline, CDR1 is SGHDN and CDR2 is FVKESK. CDR3 length: 15 amino acids. This CDR3 reads CASSLTLGGSNEQFF. Written as DNA, the CDR3 is TGTGCCAGCAGCCTGACTCTAGGAGGCAGCAATGAGCAGTTCTTC.

The chain employs TRBV7-9 and TRBJ2-2; D is ambiguous. CDR3 length: 17 amino acids. Trimming shortened V by 2 bases and J by 0 bases, and 13 bases separated the two germline ends. CDR1 is SEHNR, CDR2 FQNEAQ, per germline (reference sequence). CDR3 nucleotides: TGTGCCAGCAGCTTATCAGTTCCAGGCTCGAACACCGGGGAGCTGTTTTTT. It is translated as CASSLSVPGSNTGELFF.

About this clone itself: The same CDR3 is also encoded by other DNA sequences in this sample. V and J are TRBV28 and TRBJ1-5; D might be TRBD1 (5 bases). The V end was cut by 2 bases, the J end by 7 bases, with 9 bases between. The CDR3 runs 13 residues. Germline V gene sequence: CDR1 MDHEN, CDR2 SYDVKM. In DNA, the CDR3 is TGTGCCAGCAGTTTAAGGGGACTACAGCCCCAGCATTTT. Its protein product is CASSLRGLQPQHF.

Only one count was recorded for this clone. This chain links TRBV6-5 with TRBJ1-3; no firm D call. The V and J ends lost 8 bases and 2 bases respectively, with 16 bases between them. The germline gives CDR1 MNHEY, CDR2 SVGAGI. This CDR3 is 15 amino acids long. CDR3 bases: TGTGCCAGCCATTCTCGGGGTTTTACTGGAAACACCATATATTTT. Translating gives CASHSRGFTGNTIYF.

A word on this clone: A read error may produce the germline difference seen at one junction end. The sample has other DNA sequences that encode this CDR3 too. The V gene is TRBV19, the J gene TRBJ2-7; 8 bases fit TRBD1. Germline CDR1 LNHDA, CDR2 SQIVND (reference sequence). The CDR3 covers 13 residues. The CDR3 DNA is TGTGCCAGTAGCATAGACAGGGGCTACGAGCAGTACTTC. This encodes CASSIDRGYEQYF.

This clone was counted once. V usage is TRBV4-3 and J usage is TRBJ2-7, with a weak D call TRBD2 (5 bases). Trimming cost V 0 bases and J 4 bases, with 13 bases left between them. The CDR3 totals 15 residues. CDR1 LGHNA and CDR2 YSLEER come from the germline V gene. CDR3 nucleotides: TGCGCCAGCAGCCAAGATCGTGAAGAGGGTTACGAGCAGTACTTC. Its protein is CASSQDREEGYEQYF.

This chain joins TRBV7-9 and TRBJ1-2; 7 bases map to TRBD1. Trimming took 7 bases from V and 3 from J; bases not matched to a gene: 8. CDR1 and CDR2 (germline): SEHNR, FQNEAQ (reference sequence). The CDR3 length is 14 residues. CDR3 sequence reads: CASTRTDRHYGYTF. The CDR3 DNA reads as TGTGCCAGCACCCGAACGGACAGGCACTATGGCTACACCTTC.

The CDR3 coding sequence is TGTGCCAGCAGCGTACACTTCGGGAGCACCAATGAGCAGTTCTTC. Amino acids: CASSVHFGSTNEQFF. The chain is built from TRBV9 and TRBJ2-1, with a possible D match to TRBD2 (6 bases). V dropped 1 base and J dropped 6 bases, with 14 bases sitting between them. The germline V gene has CDR1 SGDLS and CDR2 YYNGEE. The CDR3 is 15 amino acids.

The chain combines TRBV4-3 with TRBJ1-1, with D tentatively TRBD1 (5 bases). This CDR3 contains 15 residues. Germline values: CDR1 LGHNA, CDR2 YSLEER. V lost 2 bases, J lost 3 bases, and 13 bases lay in between. The CDR3 protein is CASSQSQGGDTEAFF. The CDR3 DNA follows: TGCGCCAGCAGCCAATCCCAGGGAGGGGACACTGAAGCTTTCTTT.

V is TRBV5-6 and J is TRBJ2-1, with 7 positions matching TRBD1. The germline gives CDR1 SGHDT, CDR2 YYEEEE. V was pared by 5 bases and J by 8 bases, with 10 bases of the junction left unmatched. The CDR3 is 14 amino acids. The CDR3 is CASSSDDRADEQFF. The CDR3 coding sequence is TGTGCCAGCAGTTCCGACGACAGGGCTGATGAGCAGTTCTTC.

On this clone itself: Distinct nucleotide sequences in the sample also encode this CDR3. V gene TRBV6-5 combines with J gene TRBJ2-7; tentative D call: TRBD1 (5 bases). Trimming cost V 0 bases and J 0 bases, with 12 bases left between them. Germline CDR1 MNHEY, CDR2 SVGAGI. The CDR3 length is 16 residues. The CDR3 region has the DNA TGTGCCAGCAGTTACTCTACAGGAGAAACCTCCTACGAGCAGTACTTC. Protein: CASSYSTGETSYEQYF.

This sequence joins TRBV19 and TRBJ1-1, with unresolved D. The ends were cut back, 3 bases at V and 6 bases at J, with 14 bases in the middle. The CDR3 runs to 14 residues. Germline lookup yields CDR1 LNHDA and CDR2 SQIVND (reference sequence). In DNA form, the CDR3 reads TGTGCCAGTAGTATTTTGGCGTTCGCTGCTGAAGCTTTCTTT. Translated, it gives CASSILAFAAEAFF.

The genes are TRBV27 and TRBJ2-1; possible D gene TRBD2, 6 bases. The CDR3 extends over 13 amino acids. CDR1 MNHEY and CDR2 SMNVEV come from the germline V gene (reference sequence). V was shortened by 7 bases and J by 10 bases, with 17 bases between the two germline ends. The CDR3 sequence is CASTPAGSSEQFF. CDR3 sequence (DNA): TGTGCCAGCACCCCGGCGGGGAGTTCCGAGCAGTTCTTC.

This clone was counted a few times. The rearrangement joins TRBV29-1 to TRBJ1-2; TRBD1 matches at 7 bases. Germline V CDR1 and CDR2: SQVTM, ANQGSEA. The CDR3 is made up of 12 amino acids. After removal of 2 bases from V and 8 bases from J, the junction contained 5 bases not matched to a gene. This chain's CDR3 is CSVEIAGGGYTF. In nucleotides, the CDR3 is TGCAGCGTTGAAATCGCAGGGGGGGGCTACACCTTC.

The V call is TRBV11-2, the J call TRBJ2-7; TRBD1 agrees at 9 bases. CDR1 SGHAT and CDR2 FQNNGV come from the germline V gene. Trimming removed 5 bases from V and 7 bases from J; junction bases left unmatched: 18. The CDR3 extends over 17 amino acids. DNA for the CDR3: TGTGCCAGCAGCATCCCGGGACAGGGTATCAGTGCCGGGGAGCAGTACTTC. This encodes CASSIPGQGISAGEQYF.

The rearrangement uses TRBV6-5 and TRBJ2-2; D is unresolved. Deletions cut 2 bases from V and 6 bases from J, with 10 bases between. Germline CDR1 reads MNHEY; CDR2 reads SVGAGI. This CDR3 contains 14 residues. The CDR3 loop reads CASSYVITAGELFF. The CDR3 DNA follows: TGTGCCAGCAGTTACGTTATTACTGCCGGGGAGCTGTTTTTT.

This chain uses TRBV15 with TRBJ2-2; 10 positions match TRBD2. Germline CDR1 reads LNHNV; CDR2 reads YYDKDF (reference sequence). J gave up 4 bases and V 3 bases, and 5 bases lay outside the gene matches. The CDR3 has 16 amino acids. The CDR3 DNA is TGTGCCACCAGCAGCGAGCGGGAGGGCCCCACCGGGGAGCTGTTTTTT. As protein: CATSSEREGPTGELFF.

V gene TRBV11-1 combines with J gene TRBJ2-1; possibly TRBD1 for D (5 bases). Germline-derived CDR1 and CDR2 are SGHAT and FQDESV (reference sequence). The CDR3 consists of 12 residues. V dropped 4 bases and J dropped 6 bases, with 7 bases sitting between them. The CDR3 spells CASSWGSNEQFF. The CDR3 DNA is TGTGCCAGCAGCTGGGGCAGCAATGAGCAGTTCTTC.

The rearrangement links TRBV5-4 to TRBJ2-7; D possibly corresponds to TRBD1 (5 bases). V gave up 4 bases and J gave up 0 bases, with 11 bases separating them. Germline lookup yields CDR1 SGHNT and CDR2 YYREEE (reference sequence). This CDR3 has 14 residues. The CDR3 nucleotides are TGTGCCAGCAGCCCCACAGGAAGCTCCTACGAGCAGTACTTC. It is translated as CASSPTGSSYEQYF.

The chain uses TRBV7-8 and TRBJ1-1; perhaps TRBD1 as D (5 bases). CDR1 is SGHVS, CDR2 FQNEAQ, per germline. The CDR3 has 13 amino acids. The V and J ends lost 2 bases and 7 bases respectively, with 11 bases between them. For the CDR3, the DNA is TGTGCCAGCAGCTTACGAGGGGTGGGTGAAGCTTTCTTT. Amino acid sequence: CASSLRGVGEAFF.

The chain has TRBV9 and TRBJ2-7; 9 bases are a match to TRBD2. The J segment lost 4 bases and the V segment lost 2 bases, leaving 4 bases of the junction unmatched. This CDR3 is 14 amino acids long. Germline CDR1 SGDLS, CDR2 YYNGEE. The CDR3 protein is CASSVLAGEYEQYF. In DNA form, the CDR3 reads TGTGCCAGCAGCGTTTTAGCGGGGGAGTACGAGCAGTACTTC.

This rearrangement joins TRBV7-9 to TRBJ2-1, with D possibly TRBD1 on 5 matching bases. Germline lookup yields CDR1 SEHNR and CDR2 FQNEAQ (reference sequence). CDR3 length equals 15 residues. Between the trimmed V and J ends, which lost 1 base and 5 bases, there was a span of 12 bases. The CDR3 region is CASSLGGHRDNEQFF. CDR3 sequence (DNA): TGTGCCAGCAGCTTAGGCGGACATCGTGACAATGAGCAGTTCTTC.

The CDR3 DNA is TGTGCCAGCAGCTTCACAGGGGGTGTGAATGAGCAGTTCTTC. Protein product: CASSFTGGVNEQFF. This sequence joins TRBV7-9 and TRBJ2-1, with 8 bases fitting TRBD1. V was pared by 3 bases and J by 7 bases, with 5 bases of the junction left unmatched. Germline V gene data show CDR1 as SEHNR and CDR2 as FQNEAQ (reference sequence). The length of the CDR3 is 14 residues.

The gene calls are TRBV19 and TRBJ2-7, with a weak D call TRBD2 (5 bases). The CDR3 is made up of 14 amino acids. Looked up from germline, CDR1 is LNHDA and CDR2 is SQIVND (reference sequence). V gave up 1 base and J gave up 6 bases, with 13 bases separating them. The CDR3 nucleotides read TGTGCCAGTAGTATAGGCGAGGGCCCTGGCGAGCAGTACTTC. Residues: CASSIGEGPGEQYF.

CDR3 region: CASTLGQGSYGYTF. DNA for the CDR3: TGTGCCAGCACTCTGGGACAGGGATCCTATGGCTACACCTTC. The V call is TRBV2, the J call TRBJ1-2; 9 nucleotides agree with TRBD1. The germline V gene encodes CDR1 SNHLY and CDR2 FYNNEI. CDR3 length equals 14 residues. With V trimmed by 7 bases and J by 4 bases, 7 bases remained unmatched.